The 27 T cell receptor beta chains listed next were all sequenced from one sample in a study of cytomegalovirus exposure and HLA in healthy donors. TCRdb keeps only in-frame clones here, not all; method: immunoSEQ multiplex PCR. The sample shows about 130,000 clones, about 88% of them seen only once. The sequenced material came from PBMCs. The receptors shown here come from a woman aged 18-35 years in good health and CMV-seronegative.

V gene TRBV10-1 combines with J gene TRBJ1-2; D possibly corresponds to TRBD1 (6 bases). The germline gives CDR1 WNHNN, CDR2 SYGVQD (reference sequence). The CDR3 contains 13 residues. V was clipped by 2 bases and J by 4 bases, with 8 bases between them. The CDR3: CASSEGRGYGYTF. CDR3 nucleotide sequence: TGCGCCAGCAGTGAGGGCAGGGGCTATGGCTACACCTTC.

The rearrangement links TRBV9 to TRBJ2-1; TRBD2 matches 7 bases. In germline, CDR1 is SGDLS, CDR2 YYNGEE. CDR3 length equals 17 residues. V lost 0 bases and J lost 0; bases outside the gene matches: 6. The CDR3 loop reads CASSVETWGGSYNEQFF. Here the CDR3 DNA reads TGTGCCAGCAGCGTAGAGACATGGGGGGGCTCCTACAATGAGCAGTTCTTC.

In this sample, this clone turned up once. The J gene is TRBJ2-3, the V gene TRBV5-1, with no clear D. Germline-derived CDR1 and CDR2 are SGHRS and YFSETQ. V lost 4 bases and J lost 3, with 12 bases in between. There are 14 residues in the CDR3. CDR3 protein: CASSRRRRTDTQYF. DNA for the CDR3: TGCGCCAGCAGCCGGCGGCGTAGGACAGATACGCAGTATTTT. The full variable domain, with the rest looked up from reference TRBV5-1 and TRBJ2-3, is KAGVTQTPRYLIKTRGQQVTLSCSPISGHRSVSWYQQTPGQGLQFLFEYFSETQRNKGNFPGRFSGRQFSNSRSEMNVSTLELGDSALYLCASSRRRRTDTQYFGPGTRLTVL.

V gene TRBV5-1 combines with J gene TRBJ1-2, with 9 positions matching TRBD1. The V gene's germline CDR1 is SGHRS and CDR2 YFSETQ. The CDR3 is 16 residues long. Losses at the gene ends were 7 bases for V and 6 bases for J; bases not matched to a gene: 16. CDR3 DNA sequence: TGCGCCAGCGGGGATTTTGGGGACAGGGCTGAGCATGGCTACACCTTC. It codes for CASGDFGDRAEHGYTF.

The chain couples TRBV6-5 to TRBJ1-1; a weak D match, TRBD1 (5 bases). V was trimmed by 6 bases and J by 9 bases, leaving 14 bases between them. The CDR3 runs 12 residues. Germline V gene data show CDR1 as MNHEY and CDR2 as SVGAGI. CDR3 residues: CASRAPDRKAFF. The CDR3 DNA follows: TGTGCCAGCAGAGCCCCCGACAGAAAAGCTTTCTTT.

The sample holds a few counts of this clone. The genes are TRBV6-1 and TRBJ2-5; 8 nucleotides agree with TRBD1. The CDR3 extends over 13 amino acids. After removal of 6 bases from V and 5 bases from J, the junction contained 5 bases not matched to a gene. The germline gives CDR1 MNHNS, CDR2 SASEGT. The CDR3 DNA reads TGTGCCAGCAGGGCGACAGGGGCTGAGACCCAGTACTTC. Amino acids: CASRATGAETQYF.

CDR3 sequence: CASSNSYGYTF. CDR3 nucleotides: TGTGCCAGCAGTAACAGCTATGGCTACACCTTC. The V and J genes are TRBV6-6 and TRBJ1-2, with D hard to call. The CDR3 sequence is 11 residues long. V was pared by 5 bases and J by 4 bases, with 5 bases between. Germline lookup yields CDR1 MNHNY and CDR2 SVGAGI (reference sequence).

The CDR3 nucleotides are TGTGCCAGCTCACCACAAGACACTAGCAATCAGCCCCAGCATTTT. Amino acids: CASSPQDTSNQPQHF. The J gene is TRBJ1-5, the V gene TRBV18; D not resolved. Germline V gene sequence: CDR1 KGHSH, CDR2 LQKENI. Trimming cost V 1 base and J 0 bases, with 7 bases left between them. The CDR3 contains 15 residues.

The chain uses TRBV19 and TRBJ1-5; D uncertain. The CDR3 consists of 13 residues. Trimming shortened V by 6 bases and J by 3 bases, and 9 bases separated the two germline ends. Germline V lookup: CDR1 LNHDA, CDR2 SQIVND (reference sequence). In nucleotides, the CDR3 is TGTGCCAGTAGGGCGGGCCTCAATCAGCCCCAGCATTTT. Translating it yields CASRAGLNQPQHF.

The chain carries TRBV4-1 and TRBJ1-2; possible D gene TRBD1, 6 bases. From germline, CDR1 is MGHRA and CDR2 YSYEKL. Trimming took off 3 bases at V and 6 bases at J, with 20 bases between the two ends. The CDR3 totals 16 residues. The CDR3 reads CASSHPPGGEGDGYTF. In DNA form, the CDR3 reads TGCGCCAGCAGCCACCCCCCCGGCGGGGAGGGGGATGGCTACACCTTC.

This clone was seen just once. The V call is TRBV6-1, the J call TRBJ1-1; tentatively, D is TRBD1 (6 bases). V lost 2 bases to trimming and J lost 3 bases, with 10 bases between them. Germline-derived CDR1 and CDR2 are MNHNS and SASEGT. CDR3 size: 14 residues. For the CDR3, the DNA is TGTGCCAGCAGTGAACAGCAGGGGTACACTGAAGCTTTCTTT. Protein: CASSEQQGYTEAFF.

The V and J genes are TRBV7-6 and TRBJ1-5, with 9 positions matching TRBD1. CDR1 is SGHVS and CDR2 is FNYEAQ in the germline V gene. The trim removed 6 bases at V and 5 bases at J, leaving 5 bases unmatched. CDR3 length: 14 residues. CDR3 sequence reads: CASSRGQGDQPQHF. DNA for the CDR3: TGTGCCAGCAGTAGGGGACAGGGCGATCAGCCCCAGCATTTT.

The chain uses TRBV19 and TRBJ2-1, with D possibly matching TRBD1 (5 bases). Trimming left V 8 bases short and J 9 bases short, with 11 bases between. Germline V lookup: CDR1 LNHDA, CDR2 SQIVND (reference sequence). This CDR3 spans 11 amino acids. CDR3 in amino acids: CASQGFGEQFF. Here the CDR3 DNA reads TGTGCCAGTCAGGGTTTCGGTGAGCAGTTCTTC.

J is TRBJ2-1 and V is TRBV5-1, with D uncertain. V lost 2 bases and J lost 9, with 15 bases in between. Germline V CDR1 and CDR2: SGHRS, YFSETQ. The CDR3 contains 14 residues. The CDR3 region is CASSLSALSGEQFF. CDR3 coding DNA: TGCGCCAGCAGCTTAAGTGCGCTGTCGGGTGAGCAGTTCTTC.

CDR3 sequence reads: CAISETGGTEAFF. The CDR3 DNA reads as TGTGCCATCAGTGAAACAGGGGGCACTGAAGCTTTCTTT. The J gene is TRBJ1-1, the V gene TRBV10-3; 8 bases align to TRBD1. CDR1 is ENHRY, CDR2 SYGVKD, per germline. The ends lost 3 bases at V and 4 bases at J; junction bases unmatched: 1. The CDR3 loop spans 13 amino acids.

The chain uses TRBV5-1 and TRBJ1-1, with 9 bases aligning to TRBD1. This CDR3 is 16 amino acids long. Germline-derived CDR1 and CDR2 are SGHRS and YFSETQ. The trim removed 4 bases at V and 2 bases at J, leaving 9 bases unmatched. The CDR3 is CASSTAYRGRNTEAFF. CDR3 nucleotides: TGCGCCAGCAGCACGGCGTACAGGGGGCGTAACACTGAAGCTTTCTTT.

The rearrangement uses TRBV7-9 and TRBJ2-2, with TRBD1 matching 8 bases. CDR1 SEHNR and CDR2 FQNEAQ come from the germline V gene (reference sequence). The CDR3 extends over 15 amino acids. V shed 3 bases, J shed 6 bases, and the junction held 6 bases outside the gene matches. The CDR3 DNA is TGTGCCAGCAGCTTTTCCCAGGGGGCGTCCGGGGAGCTGTTTTTT. The encoded protein is CASSFSQGASGELFF.

V gene TRBV27 combines with J gene TRBJ2-1; possibly TRBD1 for D (6 bases). V was clipped by 10 bases and J by 1 base, with 20 bases between them. This CDR3 region has 16 residues. The germline V gene has CDR1 MNHEY and CDR2 SMNVEV (reference sequence). The DNA for the CDR3 is TGTGCCACGAGGAGTACCGGGACATCTTCCTACAATGAGCAGTTCTTC. Translation gives CATRSTGTSSYNEQFF.

The rearrangement joins TRBV18 to TRBJ1-1; maybe TRBD1 (5 bases). V was shortened by 2 bases and J by 7 bases, with 14 bases between the two germline ends. The CDR3 runs to 14 residues. In germline, CDR1 is KGHSH, CDR2 LQKENI. CDR3 coding DNA: TGTGCCAGCTCACCATTCTCAGGGCGCGGTGAAGCTTTCTTT. It is translated as CASSPFSGRGEAFF.

A few counts support this clone. The rearrangement joins TRBV25-1 to TRBJ1-4, with no clear D. Germline-derived CDR1 and CDR2 are MGHDK and SYGVNS. V lost 3 bases to trimming and J lost 6 bases, with 11 bases between them. This CDR3 is 14 amino acids long. CDR3 bases: TGTGCCAGCAGTGATCAAGTGGGAGATGAAAAACTGTTTTTT. Translated, it gives CASSDQVGDEKLFF. The full variable domain, rest sourced from reference TRBV25-1 and TRBJ1-4, is EADIYQTPRYLVIGTGKKITLECSQTMGHDKMYWYQQDPGMELHLIHYSYGVNSTEKGDLSSESTVSRIRTEHFPLTLESARPSHTSQYLCASSDQVGDEKLFFGSGTQLSVL.

CDR3 DNA sequence: TGTGCCAGCAGTGACCGAGGACAGGGGAATCAGCCCCAGCATTTT. Residues: CASSDRGQGNQPQHF. V gene TRBV6-1 combines with J gene TRBJ1-5; TRBD1 matches at 9 bases. The CDR3 is made up of 15 amino acids. CDR1 MNHNS and CDR2 SASEGT come from the germline V gene. V was pared by 3 bases and J by 4 bases, with 4 bases of the junction left unmatched.

This chain connects TRBV19 to TRBJ1-2; 7 positions match TRBD1. The CDR3 is made up of 13 amino acids. Trimming removed 3 bases from V and 7 bases from J; junction bases left unmatched: 5. Per the germline V gene, CDR1 is LNHDA and CDR2 is SQIVND (reference sequence). The CDR3 sequence is CASSIRQGLGYTF. The CDR3 nucleotides are TGTGCCAGTAGTATCCGACAGGGCCTTGGCTACACCTTC.

This chain connects TRBV2 to TRBJ1-1, with D uncertain. The CDR3 sequence is 13 residues long. Per germline, CDR1 SNHLY and CDR2 FYNNEI. V was trimmed by 3 bases and J by 1 base, leaving 6 bases between them. Here the CDR3 reads CASSEGRNTEAFF. Here the CDR3 DNA reads TGTGCCAGCAGTGAGGGCAGGAACACTGAAGCTTTCTTT. The entire variable domain, with the rest obtained from reference TRBV2 and TRBJ1-1, is as follows: EPEVTQTPSHQVTQMGQEVILRCVPISNHLYFYWYRQILGQKVEFLVSFYNNEISEKSEIFDDQFSVERPDGSNFTLKIRSTKLEDSAMYFCASSEGRNTEAFFGQGTRLTVV.

This chain links TRBV9 with TRBJ2-1, with 12 bases lining up with TRBD2. Looked up from germline, CDR1 is SGDLS and CDR2 is YYNGEE. CDR3 length: 19 amino acids. J was trimmed by 7 bases and V by 4 bases; bases with no gene match: 18. The chain's CDR3 is CASSSILGQASGGANEQFF. For the CDR3, the DNA is TGTGCCAGCAGCTCCATCCTAGGACAGGCTAGCGGGGGGGCGAATGAGCAGTTCTTC.

The chain is built from TRBV7-2 and TRBJ2-1, with a possible D match to TRBD1 (6 bases). The CDR3 has 12 amino acids. The germline gives CDR1 SGHTA, CDR2 FQGNSA. Trimming cost V 7 bases and J 4 bases, with 8 bases left between them. CDR3: CASTTGYNEQFF. DNA for the CDR3: TGTGCCAGCACCACAGGGTACAATGAGCAGTTCTTC. Supplemented by reference TRBV7-2 and TRBJ2-1, the full variable domain reads GAGVSQSPSNKVTEKGKDVELRCDPISGHTALYWYRQSLGQGLEFLIYFQGNSAPDKSGLPSDRFSAERTGGSVSTLTIQRTQQEDSAVYLCASTTGYNEQFFGPGTRLTVL.

The chain recombines TRBV9 with TRBJ2-1, with D possibly matching TRBD1 (7 bases). V was trimmed by 0 bases and J by 4 bases, leaving 11 bases between them. CDR3 length: 15 residues. Germline assignment: CDR1 SGDLS and CDR2 YYNGEE. The CDR3 is CASSVEPGGYNEQFF. The CDR3 DNA is TGTGCCAGCAGCGTAGAGCCAGGGGGGTACAATGAGCAGTTCTTC.

The J gene is TRBJ2-3, the V gene TRBV6-1, with 7 bases fitting TRBD2. Per the germline V gene, CDR1 is MNHNS and CDR2 is SASEGT. This CDR3 is built from 13 residues. The trim removed 8 bases at V and 1 base at J, leaving 3 bases unmatched. The CDR3 sequence is CASPGGCTDTQYF. The CDR3 DNA sequence: TGTGCCAGCCCGGGGGGATGCACAGATACGCAGTATTTT.